This T cell receptor (beta chain) was identified during a study of blood T cells in healthy people across ages. This clonotype was detected a few times. A second PCR of about 6 to 11 cycles used a sample-barcoded 5' primer and a J-beta primer mix. MiXCR, applied by TCRdb to the 5' RACE reads, yields one record per CDR3 protein. The table records about 780,000 distinct CDR3 sequences, around 62% of them present only once. The germline gives CDR1 DFQATT, CDR2 SNEGSKA (reference sequence). This CDR3 contains 14 residues. The V end lost 6 bases, the J end lost 0 bases, and 13 bases lay between the germline ends.

The chain has TRBV20-1 and TRBJ2-3, with no clear D. Sequenced material: blood. This clonotype was obtained from a man aged 30 to 39 in good health. CDR3 in amino acids: CSARAHISTDTQYF. In nucleotides, the CDR3 is TGCAGTGCCCGGGCCCATATTAGCACAGATACGCAGTATTTT.